This TCR beta chain was captured in a study of blood T cell repertoires in COVID-19. Overall study context: Samples taken during acute and convalescent COVID-19 were collected in the United States, Italy and Spain. The cDNA or gDNA used as material had been derived from T cells, B-cell-depleted T cells, or PBMCs.

In the study's own analysis: Amplification of reference gene primers provided the estimated nucleated cell counts. Generated by immunoSEQ multiplex PCR, the TCRdb table keeps only in-frame clones and is missing some. V, J and clone size are those of that table, while D and trimming were read from the DNA. The sample lists more than 85,000 clones; 85% were seen once. Germline CDR1 reads SQVTM; CDR2 reads ANQGSEA. J was trimmed by 3 bases and V by 4 bases; bases with no gene match: 12. The CDR3 loop spans 16 amino acids. Source material: peripheral blood. The chain has TRBV29-1 and TRBJ2-3; 8 nucleotides match TRBD1. The TCR was taken from a man of 80 years or more with acute or convalescent COVID-19. CDR3 in DNA: TGCAGCGTTGCCAAACGACAGGGGATTAATACAGATACGCAGTATTTT. Protein: CSVAKRQGINTDTQYF.